Sequencing of this TCR beta chain was carried out in a study of blood T cell repertoires in COVID-19. Looking at the study overall: Acute and convalescent COVID-19 samples came from the United States, Italy and Spain. PBMCs, B-cell-depleted T cells, or T cells were the source of the cDNA or gDNA that made up the material.

Clinical history reported by participants formed the basis on which cohorts were assigned. Before being deemed recovered, Cohort 3 donors had two negative PCRs, clearance, or symptom resolution. Sequencing was performed with immunoSEQ multiplex PCR; in TCRdb, only in-frame clones are kept and a portion is missing. The table lists a few hundred thousand clones, around 91% of them singletons. The sequenced material came from PBMCs or T cells enriched from blood (not recorded which). The clonotype originates from a man aged 18-30 years who had recovered from COVID-19.

The CDR3 nucleotides are TGTGCCAGCAGCAAGCTGTGGCAGGGGGCTTCGAATCAGCCCCAGCATTTT. Translation gives CASSKLWQGASNQPQHF. V and J are TRBV21-1 and TRBJ1-5; the listed D gene, TRBD1, was not tested against the DNA. TRBV21-1 is reported as a pseudogene. This CDR3 region has 17 residues.